A single sample is the source of the 8 T cell receptor beta chains below, sequenced in a study of neurological immune-mediated disorders. Each CDR3 protein is one row after TCRdb ran MiXCR on the 5' RACE reads. The repertoire holds approximately 40,000 distinct CDR3 sequences, with 3% to 4% as singletons. The specimen was PBMCs. The receptors come from a man aged 25 to 40 with multiple sclerosis.

A note on this clonotype: This may come from a read error, since a much larger clone is one base off. The chain links TRBV7-9 to TRBJ1-5; tentative D call: TRBD1 (6 bases). The CDR3 contains 11 residues. CDR1 SEHNR and CDR2 FQNEAQ come from the germline V gene (reference sequence). The CDR3 reads CTSSSQGPQHF. The CDR3, as DNA: TGTACCAGCAGCTCACAGGGGCCCCAGCATTTT.

This clonotype has at least ten counts. This chain links TRBV29-1 with TRBJ1-5, with D tentatively TRBD1 (5 bases). V lost 4 bases to trimming and J lost 3 bases, with 10 bases between them. There are 13 residues in the CDR3. Germline CDR1 SQVTM, CDR2 ANQGSEA. The CDR3 nucleotides are TGCAGCGTTGTGGCGGGGACCAATCAGCCCCAGCATTTT. It specifies CSVVAGTNQPQHF.

This clonotype was picked up a small number of times. The chain carries TRBV7-2 and TRBJ2-1; D is unresolved. V gave up 2 bases and J gave up 4 bases, with 12 bases separating them. In germline, CDR1 is SGHTA, CDR2 FQGNSA. This CDR3 spans 15 amino acids. CDR3 protein: CASSLQSTEYNEQFF. CDR3 DNA: TGTGCCAGCAGCTTACAATCCACAGAGTACAATGAGCAGTTCTTC. Based on the CDR3 plus reference TRBV7-2 and TRBJ2-1, the full variable domain is GAGVSQSPSNKVTEKGKDVELRCDPISGHTALYWYRQSLGQGLEFLIYFQGNSAPDKSGLPSDRFSAERTGGSVSTLTIQRTQQEDSAVYLCASSLQSTEYNEQFFGPGTRLTVL.

In its sample, this clonotype was seen many times. This chain joins TRBV10-3 and TRBJ1-1; no reliable D call. Trimming removed 8 bases from V and 1 base from J, with 11 bases in between. This CDR3 region has 13 residues. Germline lookup yields CDR1 ENHRY and CDR2 SYGVKD. CDR3 loop: CAISNRGNTEAFF. The CDR3 coding sequence is TGTGCCATCTCGAACAGAGGGAACACTGAAGCTTTCTTT.

This clonotype was detected ten times or more. The chain links TRBV4-1 to TRBJ1-2; the D is unclear. V was trimmed by 1 base and J by 7 bases, leaving 10 bases between them. The CDR3 is 13 amino acids. Germline CDR1 and CDR2: MGHRA and YSYEKL. CDR3 DNA sequence: TGCGCCAGCAGCCAAGTCCAGGAAGGTGGCTACACCTTC. It specifies CASSQVQEGGYTF.

This clonotype was detected ten times or more. The CDR3: CASSFSGFYEQYF. CDR3 DNA sequence: TGTGCCAGCAGCTTTTCGGGTTTCTACGAGCAGTACTTC. The rearrangement joins TRBV7-6 to TRBJ2-7; D gene uncertain. V lost 3 bases to trimming and J lost 3 bases, with 9 bases between them. This CDR3 contains 13 residues. In germline, CDR1 is SGHVS, CDR2 FNYEAQ.

This clonotype showed up many times. The chain employs TRBV24-1 and TRBJ2-7, with 9 bases identical to TRBD1. The germline gives CDR1 KGHDR, CDR2 SFDVKD. The junction had 8 bases not matched to a gene; V was cut back by 3 bases and J by 6 bases. This CDR3 has 15 amino acids. The CDR3 DNA reads TGTGCCACCAGTGATCCCGGACAGGGGAACGGCGAGCAGTACTTC. This codes for CATSDPGQGNGEQYF.

The table lists this clonotype with many counts. J is TRBJ1-2 and V is TRBV7-8, with 7 positions matching TRBD1. The CDR3 runs 15 residues. CDR1 is SGHVS and CDR2 is FQNEAQ in the germline V gene. V gave up 5 bases and J gave up 2 bases; unmatched junction bases: 8. CDR3 sequence (DNA): TGTGCCAGCAGCCCAAGATTACAGGGGAACTATGGCTACACCTTC. Amino acid sequence: CASSPRLQGNYGYTF. Filled out from reference TRBV7-8 and TRBJ1-2, the complete variable domain reads GAGVSQSPRYKVAKRGQDVALRCDPISGHVSLFWYQQALGQGPEFLTYFQNEAQLDKSGLPSDRFFAERPEGSVSTLKIQRTQQEDSAVYLCASSPRLQGNYGYTFGSGTRLTVV.